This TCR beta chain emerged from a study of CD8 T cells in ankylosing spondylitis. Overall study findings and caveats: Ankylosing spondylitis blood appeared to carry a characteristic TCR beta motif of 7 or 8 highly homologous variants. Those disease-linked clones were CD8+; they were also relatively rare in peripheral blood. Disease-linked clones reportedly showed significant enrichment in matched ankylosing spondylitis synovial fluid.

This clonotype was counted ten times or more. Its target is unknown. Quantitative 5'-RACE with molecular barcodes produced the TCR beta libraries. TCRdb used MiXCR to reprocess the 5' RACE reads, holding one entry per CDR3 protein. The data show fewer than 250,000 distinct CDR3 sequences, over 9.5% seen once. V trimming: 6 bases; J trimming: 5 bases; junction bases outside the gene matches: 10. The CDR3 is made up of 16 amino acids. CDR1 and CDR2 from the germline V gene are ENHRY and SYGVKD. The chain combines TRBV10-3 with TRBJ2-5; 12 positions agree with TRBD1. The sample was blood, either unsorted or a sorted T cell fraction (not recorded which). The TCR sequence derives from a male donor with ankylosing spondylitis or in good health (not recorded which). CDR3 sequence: CAIRDPGQGARETQYF. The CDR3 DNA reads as TGTGCCATCAGGGACCCGGGACAGGGGGCACGGGAGACCCAGTACTTC.